This T cell receptor (beta chain) was retrieved from a study of blood T cell repertoires in COVID-19. Study summary: COVID-19 samples collected from the United States, Italy and Spain covered acute and convalescent phases. PBMCs, B-cell-depleted T cells, or T cells provided the cDNA or gDNA that made up the material.

The germline CDR1 and CDR2 sequences are PRHDT and FYEKMQ (reference sequence). The CDR3 length is 13 residues. V was shortened by 4 bases and J by 9 bases, with 13 bases between the two germline ends. How the authors handled the data: Reference gene primer amplification yielded estimated nucleated cell counts. Profiled with immunoSEQ multiplex PCR; TCRdb holds only in-frame clones, not every one. Clone size and the V and J calls come from that table; the DNA yielded D and trimming. The repertoire holds about 11,000 clones, with over 70% as singletons. The origin of this receptor is a human donor in a cohort sampled during active COVID-19. The chain joins TRBV13 to TRBJ2-1; D is perhaps TRBD2 (6 bases). Sample: peripheral blood. CDR3 region: CASSYERVGEQFF. CDR3 sequence (DNA): TGTGCCAGCAGCTACGAGCGGGTCGGTGAGCAGTTCTTC.